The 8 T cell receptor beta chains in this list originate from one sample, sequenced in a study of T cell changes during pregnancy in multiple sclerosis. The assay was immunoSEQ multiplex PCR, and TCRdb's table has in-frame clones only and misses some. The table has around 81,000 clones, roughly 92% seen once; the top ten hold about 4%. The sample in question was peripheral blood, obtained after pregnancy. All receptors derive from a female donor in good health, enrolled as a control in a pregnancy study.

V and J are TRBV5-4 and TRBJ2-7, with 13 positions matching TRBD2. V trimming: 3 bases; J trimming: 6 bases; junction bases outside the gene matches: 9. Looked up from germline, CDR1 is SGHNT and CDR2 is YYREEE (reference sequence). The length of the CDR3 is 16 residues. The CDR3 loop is CASSSSKLAGGPEQYF. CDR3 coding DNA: TGTGCCAGCAGCTCCTCCAAACTAGCGGGGGGGCCCGAGCAGTACTTC.

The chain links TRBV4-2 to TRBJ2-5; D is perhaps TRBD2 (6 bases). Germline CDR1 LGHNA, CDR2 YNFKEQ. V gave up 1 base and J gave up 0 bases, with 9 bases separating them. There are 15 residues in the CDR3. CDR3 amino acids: CASSQGASDQETQYF. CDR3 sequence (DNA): TGTGCCAGCAGCCAAGGGGCTAGCGACCAAGAGACCCAGTACTTC.

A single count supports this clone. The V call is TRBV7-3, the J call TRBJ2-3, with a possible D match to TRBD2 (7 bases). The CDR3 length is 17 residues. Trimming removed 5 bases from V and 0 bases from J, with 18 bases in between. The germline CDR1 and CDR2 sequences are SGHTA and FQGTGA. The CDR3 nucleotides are TGTGCCAGCAGCCCCACAGGGAGGGGCACTAGCACAGATACGCAGTATTTT. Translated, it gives CASSPTGRGTSTDTQYF.

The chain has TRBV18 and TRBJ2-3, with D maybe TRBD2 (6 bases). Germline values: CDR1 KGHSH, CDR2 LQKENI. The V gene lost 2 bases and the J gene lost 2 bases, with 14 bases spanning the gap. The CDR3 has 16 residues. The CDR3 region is CASSPFRAGSTDTQYF. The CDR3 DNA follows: TGTGCCAGCTCACCATTCCGAGCGGGCTCCACAGATACGCAGTATTTT. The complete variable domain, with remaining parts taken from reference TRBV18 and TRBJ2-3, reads NAGVMQNPRHLVRRRGQEARLRCSPMKGHSHVYWYRQLPEEGLKFMVYLQKENIIDESGMPKERFSAEFPKEGPSILRIQQVVRGDSAAYFCASSPFRAGSTDTQYFGPGTRLTVL.

As DNA, the CDR3 is TGTGCCAGCTCACCCTCTTTAGCGGGAGGAACAAATACGCAGTATTTT. This translates into CASSPSLAGGTNTQYF. The chain carries TRBV18 and TRBJ2-3, with 10 bases lining up with TRBD2. The germline gives CDR1 KGHSH, CDR2 LQKENI. Trimming took 3 bases from V and 7 from J; bases not matched to a gene: 10. The CDR3 runs to 16 residues.

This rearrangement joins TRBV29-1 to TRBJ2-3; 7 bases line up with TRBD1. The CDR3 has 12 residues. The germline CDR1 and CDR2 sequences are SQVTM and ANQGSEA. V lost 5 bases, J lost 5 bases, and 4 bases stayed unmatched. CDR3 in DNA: TGCAGCGTTTCAGGGGGTATAGATACGCAGTATTTT. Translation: CSVSGGIDTQYF.

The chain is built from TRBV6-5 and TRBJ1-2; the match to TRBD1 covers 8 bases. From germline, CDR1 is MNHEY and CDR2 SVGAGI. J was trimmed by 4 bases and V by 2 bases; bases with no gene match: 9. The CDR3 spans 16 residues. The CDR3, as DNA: TGTGCCAGCAGTTACCAACAGACAGGGGCTTTCTATGGCTACACCTTC. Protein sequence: CASSYQQTGAFYGYTF.

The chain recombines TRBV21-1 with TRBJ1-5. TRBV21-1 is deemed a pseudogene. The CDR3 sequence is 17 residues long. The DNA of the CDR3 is TGTGCCAGCAGTCCGTCCCAGGCGGGTCGTAGCAATCAGCCCCAGCATTTT. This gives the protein CASSPSQAGRSNQPQHF.